A selection of T cell receptor beta chains follows, all from one sample in a study of T cells in Graves' hyperthyroidism and ophthalmopathy. TCRdb analysed the multiplex PCR reads with MiXCR anew, one entry per CDR3 protein. The sample includes 530,000 or so distinct CDR3 sequences, approximately 25% of them seen just once. The sample was blood. These receptor sequences come from a woman between 25 and 40 years old with Graves' ophthalmopathy. CDR3s include the opening cysteine and the closing phenylalanine or tryptophan. The D gene is left open where the match is weak. Only part of the rows carry a size: once, few, many, or a class if the clone is expanded.

clone_size: once
v_call: TRBV15
j_call: TRBJ2-7
d_call: .
cdr3_aa: CATSLIAGEEQYF
cdr3_nt: TGTGCCACCAGCCTCATAGCCGGGGAGGAGCAGTACTTC

clone_size: .
v_call: TRBV7-2
j_call: TRBJ2-5
d_call: TRBD2
cdr3_aa: CASAGQRDQVGETQYF
cdr3_nt: TGTGCCAGCGCGGGGCAGCGGGACCAAGTGGGAGAGACCCAGTACTTC

clone_size: .
v_call: TRBV4-2
j_call: TRBJ1-2
d_call: .
cdr3_aa: CASSQVVGGFYGYTF
cdr3_nt: TGTGCCAGCAGCCAAGTCGTGGGGGGCTTCTATGGCTACACCTTC

clone_size: many
v_call: TRBV20-1
j_call: TRBJ2-6
d_call: .
cdr3_aa: CSARSGANVLTF
cdr3_nt: TGCAGTGCCCGCTCAGGGGCCAACGTCCTGACTTTC

clone_size: many
v_call: TRBV7-8
j_call: TRBJ1-2
d_call: .
cdr3_aa: CASSLALRAEYGYTF
cdr3_nt: TGTGCCAGCAGCTTAGCGCTACGGGCGGAATATGGCTACACCTTC

clone_size: .
v_call: TRBV19
j_call: TRBJ1-1
d_call: .
cdr3_aa: CASSILSQARNTEAFF
cdr3_nt: TGTGCCAGTAGTATTCTTTCTCAGGCTCGGAACACTGAAGCTTTCTTT

clone_size: .
v_call: TRBV18
j_call: TRBJ2-5
d_call: TRBD1
cdr3_aa: CASSKDRAPQETKYF
cdr3_nt: TGTGCCAGTTCCAAGGACAGGGCGCCCCAAGAGACCAAGTACTTC

clone_size: many
v_call: TRBV12-3/TRBV12-4
j_call: TRBJ1-2
d_call: .
cdr3_aa: CASSSARVWRAPGEGYTF
cdr3_nt: TGTGCCAGCAGTTCAGCTAGGGTTTGGAGGGCCCCGGGGGAAGGCTACACCTTC

clone_size: many
v_call: TRBV6-5
j_call: TRBJ1-2
d_call: TRBD1
cdr3_aa: CASSPARQGARSYTF
cdr3_nt: TGTGCCAGCAGTCCTGCGAGACAGGGGGCGCGTAGCTACACCTTC

clone_size: .
v_call: TRBV27
j_call: TRBJ1-2
d_call: .
cdr3_aa: CASSLSKGGYGYTF
cdr3_nt: TGTGCCAGCAGTTTATCGAAGGGGGGCTATGGCTACACCTTC

clone_size: .
v_call: TRBV5-1
j_call: TRBJ2-7
d_call: TRBD1
cdr3_aa: CASSYRGPEYEQYF
cdr3_nt: TGCGCCAGCAGCTACAGGGGGCCCGAGTACGAGCAGTACTTC

clone_size: .
v_call: TRBV20-1
j_call: TRBJ2-7
d_call: .
cdr3_aa: CSATSFASYEQYF
cdr3_nt: TGCAGTGCTACCAGCTTCGCTTCCTACGAGCAGTACTTC

clone_size: many
v_call: TRBV10-3
j_call: TRBJ1-2
d_call: .
cdr3_aa: CAISAAQGYGYTF
cdr3_nt: TGTGCCATCAGTGCCGCACAGGGCTATGGCTACACCTTC

clone_size: many
v_call: TRBV20-1
j_call: TRBJ2-7
d_call: .
cdr3_aa: CSASYRGSYEQYF
cdr3_nt: TGCAGTGCTAGCTATAGGGGGAGTTACGAGCAGTACTTC

clone_size: few
v_call: TRBV9
j_call: TRBJ1-1
d_call: .
cdr3_aa: CASGGGGLLNTEAFF
cdr3_nt: TGTGCCAGTGGTGGTGGTGGCCTACTGAACACTGAAGCTTTCTTT

clone_size: .
v_call: TRBV2
j_call: TRBJ1-2
d_call: .
cdr3_aa: CASSEGSGPYGYTF
cdr3_nt: TGTGCCAGCAGTGAAGGGTCAGGTCCCTATGGCTACACCTTC

clone_size: few
v_call: TRBV7-2
j_call: TRBJ2-7
d_call: TRBD2
cdr3_aa: CASSLSGGQYF
cdr3_nt: TGTGCCAGCAGCTTATCGGGGGGGCAGTACTTC

clone_size: .
v_call: TRBV12-3/TRBV12-4
j_call: TRBJ1-1
d_call: .
cdr3_aa: CASSTRTSGGDTEAFF
cdr3_nt: TGTGCCAGCAGTACTAGGACTAGCGGGGGGGACACCGAAGCTTTCTTT

clone_size: few
v_call: TRBV6-1
j_call: TRBJ2-5
d_call: TRBD2
cdr3_aa: CASTRGVQETQYF
cdr3_nt: TGTGCCAGCACTCGGGGGGTCCAAGAGACCCAGTACTTC

clone_size: .
v_call: TRBV18
j_call: TRBJ1-1
d_call: TRBD1
cdr3_aa: CASSPYPGQDNTEAFF
cdr3_nt: TGTGCCAGCTCACCCTATCCGGGACAGGATAACACTGAAGCTTTCTTT